The 19 T cell receptor beta chains below were found in one sample sequenced in a study of spatial heterogeneity in lung cancer. TCRdb ran MiXCR on the 5' RACE reads and lists one entry per CDR3 protein. The sample yields about 85,000 distinct CDR3 sequences, 15% to 25% seen once. Time point defined: sample taken at primary tumor resection. The authors sequenced whole RNA from tumor, nontumor lung or frozen PBMC without sorting. The sequencing here drew on PBMCs, taken at surgery. The receptors shown here come from a male donor with early-stage non-small cell lung cancer.

This chain uses TRBV12-5 with TRBJ2-7, with TRBD1 identical over 9 bases. The germline CDR1 and CDR2 sequences are LGHNT and FRNRAP. After removal of 4 bases from V and 3 bases from J, the junction contained 1 base not matched to a gene. The CDR3 has 13 amino acids. CDR3 nucleotide sequence: TGTGCTAGTGGTTCGGGACAGGGCTACGAGCAGTACTTC. Translating it yields CASGSGQGYEQYF.

This clonotype has a handful of counts. This chain connects TRBV30 to TRBJ1-1; 7 bases agree with TRBD1. CDR1 is GTSNPN, CDR2 SVGIG, per germline (reference sequence). The CDR3 consists of 13 residues. Trimming at V came to 8 bases and at J to 4 bases, leaving 10 bases not matched to a gene. The CDR3 nucleotides read TGTGCCCGCATGGGACAGAGGACCACTGAAGCTTTCTTT. As protein: CARMGQRTTEAFF.

This clonotype was seen many times. This rearrangement joins TRBV30 to TRBJ2-3; a possible D gene is TRBD2 (7 bases). Germline V gene data show CDR1 as GTSNPN and CDR2 as SVGIG (reference sequence). Trimming cost V 2 bases and J 4 bases, with 22 bases left between them. The CDR3 is 17 residues long. The CDR3 bases are TGTGCCTGGAGTCTAGGGGGGGCAATGACCCGCGCAGATACGCAGTATTTT. It yields the protein CAWSLGGAMTRADTQYF.

Concerning this clonotype itself: One end of the junction is discordant with germline, which a read error may explain. V usage is TRBV7-7 and J usage is TRBJ1-1; D gene ambiguous. Germline-derived CDR1 and CDR2 are SSHAT and FNYEAQ (reference sequence). This CDR3 is 13 amino acids long. In DNA, the CDR3 is TGTGCTAGCAGCTTAGGTCCCAGCACTGAAGCTTTCTTT. Protein: CASSLGPSTEAFF.

In this sample, this clonotype turned up a few times. The chain is built from TRBV28 and TRBJ1-6, with a possible D match to TRBD1 (5 bases). Germline V lookup: CDR1 MDHEN, CDR2 SYDVKM. V dropped 3 bases and J dropped 7 bases, with 10 bases sitting between them. This CDR3 region has 14 residues. CDR3 loop: CASSFSGSNSPLHF. CDR3 DNA sequence: TGTGCCAGCAGTTTCTCAGGGTCCAATTCACCCCTCCACTTT.

This sequence joins TRBV28 and TRBJ1-5; 9 bases are shared with TRBD1. The germline CDR1 and CDR2 sequences are MDHEN and SYDVKM. Unmatched junction bases numbered 10, after V lost 6 bases and J lost 7 bases. The CDR3 is 15 residues long. In DNA, the CDR3 is TGTGCCAGCAGGTTTCACACAGGGGGCGCGCAGCCCCAGCATTTT. Its translation: CASRFHTGGAQPQHF.

V is TRBV24-1 and J is TRBJ2-3, with D uncertain. CDR3 length: 11 residues. V lost 9 bases to trimming and J lost 5 bases, with 8 bases between them. Germline V gene lookup returns CDR1 KGHDR and CDR2 SFDVKD. CDR3: CATAWGDTQYF. In nucleotides, the CDR3 is TGTGCCACCGCTTGGGGAGATACGCAGTATTTT.

This clonotype was counted many times. The J gene is TRBJ1-1, the V gene TRBV15; D gene unclear. The CDR3 covers 14 residues. Trimming took off 1 base at V and 2 bases at J, with 8 bases between the two ends. Germline V CDR1 and CDR2: LNHNV, YYDKDF (reference sequence). In DNA, the CDR3 is TGTGCCACCAGCAGAGCCGGGGTTAACACTGAAGCTTTCTTT. Translation: CATSRAGVNTEAFF.

The rearrangement links TRBV6-2 or TRBV6-3 to TRBJ1-5; D gene uncertain. CDR1 is MNHEY and CDR2 is SVGEGT in the germline V gene. There are 14 residues in the CDR3. Trimming took 6 bases from V and 5 from J, leaving 14 bases between them. The CDR3 DNA reads TGTGCCAGCAGAAAGGTGGTGTTAGATCAGCCCCAGCATTTT. Its translation is CASRKVVLDQPQHF.

The J gene is TRBJ2-1, the V gene TRBV14; 9 bases align to TRBD2. Looked up from germline, CDR1 is SGHDN and CDR2 is FVKESK. Losses at the gene ends were 4 bases for V and 7 bases for J; bases not matched to a gene: 8. The CDR3 totals 15 residues. In DNA form, the CDR3 reads TGTGCCAGCAGCCCCAAGCGGGGGGCGGGTAATGAGCAGTTCTTC. This codes for CASSPKRGAGNEQFF. The full variable domain, in which reference TRBV14 and TRBJ2-1 provide the parts outside the CDR3, is EAGVTQFPSHSVIEKGQTVTLRCDPISGHDNLYWYRRVMGKEIKFLLHFVKESKQDESGMPNNRFLAERTGGTYSTLKVQPAELEDSGVYFCASSPKRGAGNEQFFGPGTRLTVL.

This clonotype turned up a few times. An end of the junction does not agree with germline; a read error may underlie this. This sequence joins TRBV9 and TRBJ1-2; 9 positions agree with TRBD1. This CDR3 region has 12 residues. The V gene's germline CDR1 is SGDLS and CDR2 YYNGEE. In DNA form, the CDR3 reads TGTGCCAGCACCAGGACAGGGGACCGAATAGCATTC. This encodes CASTRTGDRIAF.

This clonotype was detected only a few times. The V call is TRBV12-3 or TRBV12-4, the J call TRBJ1-4; D possibly corresponds to TRBD1 (5 bases). The CDR3 is 15 residues long. Trimming shortened V by 5 bases and J by 4 bases, and 14 bases separated the two germline ends. The CDR3 DNA reads TGTGCCAGCAGTCCGGGGTACAGGTATAATGAAAAACTGTTTTTT. Its protein product is CASSPGYRYNEKLFF.

This chain uses TRBV6-1 with TRBJ1-5; D remains ambiguous. V was clipped by 4 bases and J by 3 bases, with 4 bases between them. There are 12 residues in the CDR3. CDR1 MNHNS and CDR2 SASEGT come from the germline V gene. CDR3 bases: TGTGCCAGCAGTGGACCCAATCAGCCCCAGCATTTT. Translated, it gives CASSGPNQPQHF.

The chain carries TRBV7-2 and TRBJ2-3; possibly TRBD2 for D (7 bases). V lost 7 bases, J lost 4 bases, and 18 bases lay in between. CDR3 length equals 15 residues. Germline CDR1 reads SGHTA; CDR2 reads FQGNSA. The DNA for the CDR3 is TGTGCCAGCACCCCGTCGGGGGGCGCCCCAGATACGCAGTATTTT. Translated, it gives CASTPSGGAPDTQYF.

There are a few counts of this clonotype. This chain uses TRBV5-6 with TRBJ2-5; D gene unclear. Germline assignment: CDR1 SGHDT and CDR2 YYEEEE. Trimming took off 2 bases at V and 1 base at J, with 12 bases between the two ends. This CDR3 region has 15 residues. The CDR3 region has the DNA TGTGCCAGCAGCTTTAGGGCGGACCCCCAAGAGACCCAGTACTTC. Its protein product is CASSFRADPQETQYF.

The chain uses TRBV9 and TRBJ2-5, with TRBD2 matching over 12 bases. This CDR3 contains 16 residues. The trim removed 4 bases at V and 2 bases at J, leaving 6 bases unmatched. Per germline, CDR1 SGDLS and CDR2 YYNGEE. CDR3 region: CASSPLAGGPQETQYF. The CDR3 region has the DNA TGTGCCAGCAGCCCCCTAGCGGGGGGGCCACAAGAGACCCAGTACTTC.

The genes are TRBV28 and TRBJ2-2; 9 positions match TRBD1. Trimming took 6 bases from V and 3 from J; bases not matched to a gene: 5. Per germline, CDR1 MDHEN and CDR2 SYDVKM. The CDR3 runs 15 residues. CDR3 nucleotides: TGTGCCAGCAGAAGAGGACAGGGGTACACCGGGGAGCTGTTTTTT. Its protein product is CASRRGQGYTGELFF.

This clonotype was recorded a few times. V usage is TRBV7-2 and J usage is TRBJ2-3, with D unresolved. The V and J ends lost 1 base and 6 bases respectively, with 8 bases between them. There are 13 residues in the CDR3. Germline V gives CDR1 SGHTA, CDR2 FQGNSA. The chain's CDR3 is CASSLGLLDTQYF. The CDR3 coding sequence is TGTGCCAGCAGCTTAGGTCTGCTCGATACGCAGTATTTT.

This clonotype was recorded a few times. CDR3 sequence: CASSPDRFYGYTF. The CDR3 DNA reads TGTGCCAGCAGCCCTGACAGGTTCTATGGCTACACCTTC. The chain recombines TRBV28 with TRBJ1-2; D is perhaps TRBD1 (6 bases). The germline gives CDR1 MDHEN, CDR2 SYDVKM. With 6 bases removed from V and 4 bases from J, the gap between germline ends came to 12 bases. The CDR3 has 13 residues.